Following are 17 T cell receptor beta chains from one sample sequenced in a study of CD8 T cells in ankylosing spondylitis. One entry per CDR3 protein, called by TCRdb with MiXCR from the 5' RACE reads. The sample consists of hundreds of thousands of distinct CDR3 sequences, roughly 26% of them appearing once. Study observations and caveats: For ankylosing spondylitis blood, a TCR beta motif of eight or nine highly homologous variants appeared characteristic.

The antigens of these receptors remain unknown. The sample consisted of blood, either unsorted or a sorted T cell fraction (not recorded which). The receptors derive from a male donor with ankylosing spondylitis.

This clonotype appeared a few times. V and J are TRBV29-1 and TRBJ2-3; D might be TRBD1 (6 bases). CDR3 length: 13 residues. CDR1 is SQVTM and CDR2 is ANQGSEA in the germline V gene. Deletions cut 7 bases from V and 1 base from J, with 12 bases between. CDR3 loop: CSAGGQRTDTQYF. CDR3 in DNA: TGCAGCGCCGGAGGACAGCGCACAGATACGCAGTATTTT.

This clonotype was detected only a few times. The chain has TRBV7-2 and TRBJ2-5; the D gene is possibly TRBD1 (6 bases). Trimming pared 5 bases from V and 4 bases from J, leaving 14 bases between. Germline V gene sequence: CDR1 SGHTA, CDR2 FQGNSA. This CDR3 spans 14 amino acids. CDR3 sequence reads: CASSPQGNGETQYF. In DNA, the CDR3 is TGTGCCAGCAGCCCTCAGGGGAATGGAGAGACCCAGTACTTC.

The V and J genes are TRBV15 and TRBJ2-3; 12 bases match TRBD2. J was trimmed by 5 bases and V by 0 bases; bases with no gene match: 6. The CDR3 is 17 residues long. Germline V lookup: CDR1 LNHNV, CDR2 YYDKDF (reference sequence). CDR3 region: CATSRDLTSGSGDTQYF. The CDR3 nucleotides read TGTGCCACCAGCAGAGATTTGACTAGCGGGAGTGGAGATACGCAGTATTTT.

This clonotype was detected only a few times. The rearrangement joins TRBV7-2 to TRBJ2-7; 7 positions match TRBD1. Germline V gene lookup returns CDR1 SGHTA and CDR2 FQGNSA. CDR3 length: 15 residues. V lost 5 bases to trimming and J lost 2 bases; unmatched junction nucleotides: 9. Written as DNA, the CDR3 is TGTGCCAGCAGCGGAGGACAGGTCCCTCCCTACGAGCAGTACGTC. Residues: CASSGGQVPPYEQYV.

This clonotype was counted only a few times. The CDR3 protein is CASSHNGEGNQPQHF. The DNA for the CDR3 is TGCGCCAGCAGCCACAATGGGGAGGGCAATCAGCCCCAGCATTTT. The rearrangement uses TRBV5-1 and TRBJ1-5; no reliable D call. CDR1 and CDR2 from the germline V gene are SGHRS and YFSETQ. Trimming shortened V by 4 bases and J by 2 bases, and 13 bases separated the two germline ends. The CDR3 consists of 15 residues.

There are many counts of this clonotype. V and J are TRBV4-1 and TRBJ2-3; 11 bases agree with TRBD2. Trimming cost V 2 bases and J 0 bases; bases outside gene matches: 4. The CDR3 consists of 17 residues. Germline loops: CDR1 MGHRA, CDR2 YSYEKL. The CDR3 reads CASSQPGTSGSTDTQYF. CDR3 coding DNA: TGCGCCAGCAGCCAACCCGGGACTAGCGGAAGCACAGATACGCAGTATTTT.

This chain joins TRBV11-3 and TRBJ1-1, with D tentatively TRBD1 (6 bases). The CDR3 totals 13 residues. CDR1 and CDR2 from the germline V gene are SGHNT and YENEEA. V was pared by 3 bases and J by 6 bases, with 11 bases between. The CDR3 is CASSFRGLSEAFF. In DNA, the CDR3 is TGTGCCAGCAGCTTCAGGGGCTTGTCTGAAGCTTTCTTT.

CDR3 DNA sequence: TGTGCCAGCAGCTTCGGGACAGGGGCCTCGCTCCAGCATTTT. It specifies CASSFGTGASLQHF. This rearrangement joins TRBV7-9 to TRBJ1-5; 10 bases map to TRBD1. Looked up from germline, CDR1 is SEHNR and CDR2 is FQNEAQ (reference sequence). V was clipped by 3 bases and J by 12 bases; unmatched bases: 8. The CDR3 sequence is 14 residues long.

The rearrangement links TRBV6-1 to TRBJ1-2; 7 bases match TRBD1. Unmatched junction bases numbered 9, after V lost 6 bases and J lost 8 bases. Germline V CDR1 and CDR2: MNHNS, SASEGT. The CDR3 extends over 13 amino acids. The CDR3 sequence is CASRPDRARGYTF. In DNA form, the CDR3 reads TGTGCCAGCAGACCCGACAGGGCAAGGGGCTACACCTTC.

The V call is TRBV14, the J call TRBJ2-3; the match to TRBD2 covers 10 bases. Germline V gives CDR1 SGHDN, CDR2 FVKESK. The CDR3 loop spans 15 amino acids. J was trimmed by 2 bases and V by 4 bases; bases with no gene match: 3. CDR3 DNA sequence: TGTGCCAGCAGCCGAACTAGCGGGGACACAGATACGCAGTATTTT. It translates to CASSRTSGDTDTQYF. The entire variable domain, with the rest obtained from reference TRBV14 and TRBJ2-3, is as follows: EAGVTQFPSHSVIEKGQTVTLRCDPISGHDNLYWYRRVMGKEIKFLLHFVKESKQDESGMPNNRFLAERTGGTYSTLKVQPAELEDSGVYFCASSRTSGDTDTQYFGPGTRLTVL.

CDR3 nucleotides: TGCGCCAGCAGTCCAGCGCTCAACACCGGGGAGCTGTTTTTT. This encodes CASSPALNTGELFF. This chain joins TRBV5-1 and TRBJ2-2, with D uncertain. Germline CDR1 and CDR2: SGHRS and YFSETQ. The CDR3 runs 14 residues. Trimming cost V 5 bases and J 2 bases, with 10 bases left between them.

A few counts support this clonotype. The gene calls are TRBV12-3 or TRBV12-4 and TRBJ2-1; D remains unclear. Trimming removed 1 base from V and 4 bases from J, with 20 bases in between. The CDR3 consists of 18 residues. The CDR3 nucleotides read TGTGCCAGCAGTTTAGGGCGAGCTAGTTCCGACTTATACAATGAGCAGTTCTTC. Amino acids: CASSLGRASSDLYNEQFF.

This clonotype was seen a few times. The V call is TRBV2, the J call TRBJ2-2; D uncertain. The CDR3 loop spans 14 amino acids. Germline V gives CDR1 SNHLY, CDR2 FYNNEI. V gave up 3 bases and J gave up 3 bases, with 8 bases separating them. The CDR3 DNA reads TGTGCCAGCAGTGACCATTCGGACACCGGGGAGCTGTTTTTT. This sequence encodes CASSDHSDTGELFF.

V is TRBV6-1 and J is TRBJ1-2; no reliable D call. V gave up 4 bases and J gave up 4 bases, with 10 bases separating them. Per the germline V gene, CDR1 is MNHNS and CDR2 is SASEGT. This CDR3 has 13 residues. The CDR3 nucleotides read TGTGCCAGCAGTGGTGACGGATTCTATGGCTACACCTTC. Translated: CASSGDGFYGYTF.

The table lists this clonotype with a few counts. CDR3 in amino acids: CASSPRDRGNYGYTF. The CDR3 region has the DNA TGTGCCAGCAGCCCCCGGGACAGGGGGAACTATGGCTACACCTTC. The genes are TRBV5-5 and TRBJ1-2; 11 bases are a match to TRBD1. The germline gives CDR1 SGHKS, CDR2 YYEKEE (reference sequence). CDR3 length equals 15 residues. Trimming took 4 bases from V and 2 from J; bases not matched to a gene: 4.

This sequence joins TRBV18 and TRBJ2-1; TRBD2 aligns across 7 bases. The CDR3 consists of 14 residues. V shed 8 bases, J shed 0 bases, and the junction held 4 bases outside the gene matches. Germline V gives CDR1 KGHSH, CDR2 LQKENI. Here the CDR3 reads CASTSSGSYNEQFF. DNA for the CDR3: TGTGCCAGCACCTCTAGCGGCTCCTACAATGAGCAGTTCTTC. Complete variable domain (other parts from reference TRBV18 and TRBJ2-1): NAGVMQNPRHLVRRRGQEARLRCSPMKGHSHVYWYRQLPEEGLKFMVYLQKENIIDESGMPKERFSAEFPKEGPSILRIQQVVRGDSAAYFCASTSSGSYNEQFFGPGTRLTVL.

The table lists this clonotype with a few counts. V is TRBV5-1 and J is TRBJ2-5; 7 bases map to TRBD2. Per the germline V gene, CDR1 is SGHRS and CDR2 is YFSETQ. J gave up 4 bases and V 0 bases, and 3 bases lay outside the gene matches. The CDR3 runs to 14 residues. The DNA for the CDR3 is TGCGCCAGCAGCTTGGGGGCTAGCGGAGAGACCCAGTACTTC. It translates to CASSLGASGETQYF.